The rows below give T cell receptor beta chains drawn from one sample of a study of B cell selection in AIRE deficiency. Profiled with immunoSEQ multiplex PCR; TCRdb holds only in-frame clones, not every one. The repertoire holds roughly 18,000 clones, approximately 94% seen once, with 0.89% in the top ten. The source material was CD4+CD25+ Tregs sorted from PBMCs. The receptors come from a human donor in good health. CDR3s include the opening cysteine and the closing phenylalanine or tryptophan. Fields, in order: CDR3 protein, CDR3 DNA, clone size, CDR3 length, V gene, D gene, J gene. The D gene is left open where the match is weak. Only some rows state a clone size, as once, few, many or a class for expanded clones.

CASRLANTDTQYF | TGTGCCAGTAGACTAGCGAACACAGATACGCAGTATTTT | NA | 13 | TRBV19 | TRBD2 | TRBJ2-3
CASGRLAGGTDTQYF | TGTGCCAGCGGGAGACTAGCGGGAGGCACAGATACGCAGTATTTT | NA | 15 | TRBV6-1 | TRBD2 | TRBJ2-3
CASSLYKGGEKLFF | TGTGCCAGCAGCTTATATAAGGGAGGTGAAAAACTGTTTTTT | NA | 14 | TRBV7-9 | NA | TRBJ1-4
CASSRTGGFGNQPQHF | TGTGCCAGTAGCCGGACAGGGGGGTTCGGCAATCAGCCCCAGCATTTT | NA | 16 | TRBV19 | TRBD1 | TRBJ1-5
CASLGTGHSYEQYF | TGTGCCAGCCTCGGAACGGGACACTCCTACGAGCAGTACTTC | NA | 14 | TRBV6-1 | NA | TRBJ2-7
CASSLDWASYEQYF | TGTGCCAGCAGCTTAGATTGGGCCTCCTACGAGCAGTACTTC | few | 14 | TRBV11-2 | NA | TRBJ2-7
CASSLSWDYGYTF | TGTGCCAGCAGTTTATCCTGGGACTATGGCTACACCTTC | NA | 13 | TRBV28 | NA | TRBJ1-2
CASSKAPLTGMNTEAFF | TGTGCCAGTAGTAAGGCCCCCTTAACAGGGATGAACACTGAAGCTTTCTTT | NA | 17 | TRBV19 | NA | TRBJ1-1
CASSSGTFNTEAFF | TGTGCCAGCTCATCTGGGACATTTAACACTGAAGCTTTCTTT | NA | 14 | TRBV18 | NA | TRBJ1-1
CASSLLRTSRNTGELFF | TGTGCCAGCAGTTTATTAAGGACTAGCAGGAACACCGGGGAGCTGTTTTTT | NA | 17 | TRBV28 | TRBD2 | TRBJ2-2
CASSLDSMSGNTIYF | TGCGCCAGCAGCTTGGACAGTATGTCTGGAAACACCATATATTTT | NA | 15 | TRBV5-1 | NA | TRBJ1-3
CASSVTGSPYEQYF | TGTGCCAGCAGCGTGACAGGATCCCCCTACGAGCAGTACTTC | NA | 14 | TRBV9 | NA | TRBJ2-7
CASSLGMGERQYF | TGTGCCAGCAGCTTGGGAATGGGTGAGAGGCAGTATTTT | NA | 13 | TRBV5-5 | NA | TRBJ2-3
CASSPGRGLDYEQYF | TGTGCCAGCTCACCGGGCAGGGGGCTCGACTACGAGCAGTACTTC | NA | 15 | TRBV18 | TRBD1 | TRBJ2-7
CASSYGGQNTEAFF | TGTGCCAGCAGTTACGGGGGACAGAACACTGAAGCTTTCTTT | once | 14 | TRBV6-6 | NA | TRBJ1-1
CASSVHFFNEQFF | TGTGCCAGCAGTGTCCACTTCTTCAATGAGCAGTTCTTC | NA | 13 | TRBV6-1 | NA | TRBJ2-1
CAISELAGGQYF | TGTGCCATCAGTGAGTTGGCGGGTGGGCAGTATTTT | NA | 12 | TRBV10-3 | NA | TRBJ2-3
CASSPQASFGQPQHF | TGTGCCAGTAGTCCTCAGGCCTCTTTCGGTCAGCCCCAGCATTTT | NA | 15 | TRBV19 | NA | TRBJ1-5
CATSRGVSEKLFF | TGTGCCACCAGCAGAGGAGTAAGTGAAAAACTGTTTTTT | NA | 13 | TRBV15 | NA | TRBJ1-4
CASSLTSGNSYEQYF | TGCGCCAGCAGCCTCACTAGCGGGAACTCCTACGAGCAGTACTTC | NA | 15 | TRBV4-1 | TRBD2 | TRBJ2-7
CASTREPENSYEQYF | TGTGCCAGCACCCGGGAGCCCGAGAACTCCTACGAGCAGTACTTC | NA | 15 | TRBV7-9 | NA | TRBJ2-7
CASSSRGGYTF | TGTGCCAGCAGTTCCCGAGGTGGCTACACCTTC | NA | 11 | TRBV6-6 | NA | TRBJ1-2
CASSPRDLNEKLFF | TGTGCCAGCTCACCAAGGGACCTTAATGAAAAACTGTTTTTT | NA | 14 | TRBV18 | NA | TRBJ1-4
CASSLGRTGIYEQYF | TGCGCCAGCAGCTTGGGGAGGACAGGGATCTACGAGCAGTACTTC | NA | 15 | TRBV5-1 | TRBD1 | TRBJ2-7
CSSSTDRSGGYTF | TGCAGCTCCTCTACGGACAGGTCGGGCGGCTACACCTTC | NA | 13 | TRBV29-1 | TRBD1 | TRBJ1-2
CASSWDAGELFF | TGTGCCAGCAGCTGGGACGCCGGGGAGCTGTTTTTT | NA | 12 | TRBV6-6 | NA | TRBJ2-2
CASRAGGGYGYTF | TGCGCCAGCAGGGCAGGGGGAGGCTATGGCTACACCTTC | NA | 13 | TRBV5-1 | TRBD1 | TRBJ1-2
CASTADRAWGEQYF | TGTGCCAGCACCGCCGACAGGGCCTGGGGTGAGCAGTACTTC | NA | 14 | TRBV7-9 | TRBD1 | TRBJ2-7
CASTLGVGYEQYF | TGTGCCAGCACCCTGGGGGTGGGCTACGAGCAGTACTTC | NA | 13 | TRBV7-2 | NA | TRBJ2-7
CASSDSLGREAFF | TGTGCCAGCAGTGATAGTCTGGGGCGCGAAGCTTTCTTT | NA | 13 | TRBV6-1 | NA | TRBJ1-1
CASSFDWTGGEQYF | TGTGCCAGCAGTTTTGACTGGACAGGGGGCGAGCAGTACTTC | NA | 14 | TRBV27 | TRBD1 | TRBJ2-7
CASSAYQNTEAFF | TGTGCCAGCAGTGCTTACCAGAACACTGAAGCTTTCTTT | NA | 13 | TRBV25-1 | NA | TRBJ1-1
CATRSEGWYEQFF | TGTGCCACCAGGTCGGAGGGATGGTATGAGCAGTTCTTC | NA | 13 | TRBV15 | NA | TRBJ2-1
CASSLELQLNEKLFF | TGTGCCAGCAGCTTAGAACTACAGCTCAATGAAAAACTGTTTTTT | NA | 15 | TRBV7-9 | NA | TRBJ1-4
CASKPRRLLNQPQHF | TGTGCCAGCAAGCCCCGACGGTTGCTTAATCAGCCCCAGCATTTT | NA | 15 | TRBV28 | NA | TRBJ1-5
CASSDYGQAWHF | TGTGCCAGCAGTGACTACGGCCAGGCTTGGCATTTT | NA | 12 | TRBV6-4 | NA | TRBJ1-5
CASLRQNYGYTF | TGTGCCAGCTTAAGACAGAACTATGGCTACACCTTC | NA | 12 | TRBV6-1 | NA | TRBJ1-2
CASSATGGAVWGYTF | TGTGCCAGCAGTGCCACAGGGGGCGCGGTCTGGGGCTACACCTTC | NA | 15 | TRBV6-5 | TRBD1 | TRBJ1-2
CASSVAGFRAFF | TGTGCCAGCAGCGTAGCAGGGTTTCGGGCTTTCTTT | NA | 12 | TRBV9 | NA | TRBJ1-1
CASSFPGTAYNEQFF | TGTGCCAGCAGCTTTCCCGGGACGGCCTACAATGAGCAGTTCTTC | NA | 15 | TRBV5-4 | NA | TRBJ2-1
CASSYAGQGGGYTF | TGTGCCAGCAGTTACGCGGGACAGGGAGGTGGCTACACCTTC | NA | 14 | TRBV6-6 | TRBD1 | TRBJ1-2
CASSYWGQGGYEQYF | TGTGCCAGCAGTTACTGGGGACAGGGGGGGTACGAGCAGTACTTC | NA | 15 | TRBV6-5 | TRBD1 | TRBJ2-7
CASSVGGPSTDTQYF | TGTGCCAGCAGCGTGGGTGGTCCTAGCACAGATACGCAGTATTTT | NA | 15 | TRBV9 | NA | TRBJ2-3
CASSSRVGADTQYF | TGTGCCAGCAGCTCCCGGGTTGGAGCAGATACGCAGTATTTT | NA | 14 | TRBV7-9 | NA | TRBJ2-3
CASSPGTASYEQYF | TGTGCCAGCAGCCCCGGGACAGCCAGCTACGAGCAGTACTTC | NA | 14 | TRBV6-6 | TRBD1 | TRBJ2-7
CASSFDRNYGYTF | TGTGCCAGCAGTTTCGACAGAAACTATGGCTACACCTTC | NA | 13 | TRBV2 | NA | TRBJ1-2
CASSTDRGSEKLFF | TGTGCCAGCAGCACGGACAGGGGATCGGAAAAACTGTTTTTT | NA | 14 | TRBV16 | TRBD1 | TRBJ1-4
CASSSWTSGFRQQYF | TGTGCCAGCAGTTCGTGGACTAGCGGGTTCAGGCAGCAGTACTTC | NA | 15 | TRBV6-6 | TRBD2 | TRBJ2-7
CASSYSGRGEQYF | TGTGCCAGCAGTTACTCCGGACGGGGGGAGCAGTACTTC | NA | 13 | TRBV6-5 | NA | TRBJ2-7
CATGQGIYEQYF | TGTGCCACCGGACAGGGTATCTACGAGCAGTACTTC | once | 12 | TRBV10-3 | TRBD1 | TRBJ2-7